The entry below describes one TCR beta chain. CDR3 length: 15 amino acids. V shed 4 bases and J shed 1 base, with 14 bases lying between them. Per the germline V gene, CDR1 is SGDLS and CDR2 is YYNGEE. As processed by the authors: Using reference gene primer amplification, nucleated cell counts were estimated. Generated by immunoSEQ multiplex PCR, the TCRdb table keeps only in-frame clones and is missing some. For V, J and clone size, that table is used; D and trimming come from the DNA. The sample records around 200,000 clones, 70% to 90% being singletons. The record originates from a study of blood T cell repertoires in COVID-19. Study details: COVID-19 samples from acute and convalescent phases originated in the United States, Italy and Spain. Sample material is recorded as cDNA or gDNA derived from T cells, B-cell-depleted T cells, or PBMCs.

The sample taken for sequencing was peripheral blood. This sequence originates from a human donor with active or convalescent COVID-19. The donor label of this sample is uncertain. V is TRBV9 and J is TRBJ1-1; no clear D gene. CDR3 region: CASSPYNSGNTEAFF. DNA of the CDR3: TGTGCCAGCAGCCCGTATAACAGCGGGAACACTGAAGCTTTCTTT.